This TCR beta chain derives from a study of cytomegalovirus exposure and HLA in healthy donors. Study outcomes and limitations: Most likely, a cluster of highly shared sequence variants arose as a sequencing artifact.

A word on this clone: Antigen unknown.

It was with 60 Vbeta and 13 Jbeta primers that the PCR ran. Profiling relied on immunoSEQ multiplex PCR, and the TCRdb table lists in-frame clones only, not all of them. The sample lists roughly 96,000 clones, 65% to 85% seen once, with roughly 3% in the top ten. The CDR3 is 14 residues long. The V gene lost 4 bases and the J gene lost 1 base, with 11 bases spanning the gap. Germline values: CDR1 SGDLS, CDR2 YYNGEE. The J gene is TRBJ1-1, the V gene TRBV9; maybe TRBD1 (6 bases). The origin of this receptor is a female donor in good health and CMV-seropositive. The sequenced sample was PBMCs. CDR3 protein: CASSPWTANTEAFF. CDR3 bases: TGTGCCAGCAGCCCATGGACAGCGAACACTGAAGCTTTCTTT.